Below, 14 T cell receptor beta chains from the same sample are listed, as sequenced in a study of graft-versus-host responses after intestinal transplantation. No cognate antigen is known for these TCRs. Clones were read by immunoSEQ multiplex PCR, and TCRdb kept only the in-frame ones, dropping some. Counted here are tens of thousands of clones, approximately 93% occurring once; the ten biggest clones make up around 0.51%. The starting material was unstimulated CD8+ T cells sorted from spleen or lymph node cells, obtained before intestinal transplant. All receptors come from a human donor who received an intestinal transplant.

The rearrangement uses TRBV29-1 and TRBJ2-2, with no clear D. Trimming took 6 bases from V and 6 from J, leaving 8 bases between them. The CDR3 length is 11 residues. Germline V CDR1 and CDR2: SQVTM, ANQGSEA. Here the CDR3 reads CSVPLAGELFF. The CDR3 DNA reads TGCAGCGTCCCACTGGCCGGGGAGCTGTTTTTT.

CDR3 DNA: TGTGCCAGCAGCCCCTTCGGGACCCAGGGTGGGGAGACCCAGTACTTC. It translates to CASSPFGTQGGETQYF. The V and J genes are TRBV27 and TRBJ2-5; either TRBD1 or TRBD2 may supply D (5 bases each). Germline assignment: CDR1 MNHEY and CDR2 SMNVEV (reference sequence). The CDR3 is made up of 16 amino acids. The ends were cut back, 6 bases at V and 5 bases at J, with 22 bases in the middle.

The V gene is TRBV6-1, the J gene TRBJ2-1, with 7 nucleotides matching TRBD2. The germline gives CDR1 MNHNS, CDR2 SASEGT. J was trimmed by 0 bases and V by 3 bases; bases with no gene match: 2. This CDR3 has 15 residues. The CDR3 protein is CASSEGGSSYNEQFF. The CDR3 coding sequence is TGTGCCAGCAGTGAGGGCGGGAGCTCCTACAATGAGCAGTTCTTC.

CDR3 sequence: CASRRAGANVLTF. The DNA of the CDR3 is TGTGCCAGCAGGAGGGCTGGGGCCAACGTCCTGACTTTC. The chain recombines TRBV11-2 with TRBJ2-6; the D gene is possibly TRBD2 (5 bases). Trimming took off 6 bases at V and 2 bases at J, with 5 bases between the two ends. Germline V gene data show CDR1 as SGHAT and CDR2 as FQNNGV. The CDR3 runs to 13 residues.

The genes are TRBV30 and TRBJ2-7; D may be TRBD1 or TRBD2 (5 bases each). The CDR3 totals 16 residues. Per germline, CDR1 GTSNPN and CDR2 SVGIG (reference sequence). Trimming shortened V by 0 bases and J by 4 bases, and 19 bases separated the two germline ends. CDR3 residues: CAWSVRDPPFVYEQYF. In DNA, the CDR3 is TGTGCCTGGAGTGTACGGGACCCCCCTTTTGTGTACGAGCAGTACTTC. Full variable domain (outside the CDR3, taken from reference TRBV30 and TRBJ2-7): SQTIHQWPATLVQPVGSPLSLECTVEGTSNPNLYWYRQAAGRGLQLLFYSVGIGQISSEVPQNLSASRPQDRQFILSSKKLLLSDSGFYLCAWSVRDPPFVYEQYFGPGTRLTVT.

The chain uses TRBV20-1 and TRBJ1-2; D is uncertain. CDR3 size: 10 residues. The germline gives CDR1 DFQATT, CDR2 SNEGSKA (reference sequence). Trimming shortened V by 0 bases and J by 4 bases, and 0 bases separated the two germline ends. CDR3 DNA sequence: TGCAGTGCTAGAGACTATGGCTACACCTTC. Amino acid sequence: CSARDYGYTF.

This clone was seen once. Other DNA sequences within the sample encode an identical CDR3. The rearrangement uses TRBV27 and TRBJ1-2; possible D gene TRBD1, 6 bases. Germline V gene lookup returns CDR1 MNHEY and CDR2 SMNVEV (reference sequence). The V end lost 3 bases, the J end lost 2 bases, and 7 bases lay between the germline ends. The CDR3 spans 13 residues. The CDR3 DNA reads TGTGCCAGCAGTTTTAGGGGGAACTATGGCTACACCTTC. This sequence encodes CASSFRGNYGYTF.

A single count supports this clone. The chain employs TRBV9 and TRBJ2-3, with D possibly called TRBD1 or TRBD2 (5 bases each). The V end was cut by 1 base, the J end by 2 bases, with 11 bases between. The CDR3 is 15 amino acids. CDR1 and CDR2 from the germline V gene are SGDLS and YYNGEE. CDR3 in amino acids: CASSVSGTLTDTQYF. The CDR3 DNA follows: TGTGCCAGCAGCGTATCCGGGACCCTCACAGATACGCAGTATTTT. The whole variable domain, remainder taken from reference TRBV9 and TRBJ2-3, is DSGVTQTPKHLITATGQRVTLRCSPRSGDLSVYWYQQSLDQGLQFLIQYYNGEERAKGNILERFSAQQFPDLHSELNLSSLELGDSALYFCASSVSGTLTDTQYFGPGTRLTVL.

J is TRBJ2-7 and V is TRBV9; perhaps TRBD2 as D (6 bases). The V gene lost 0 bases and the J gene lost 2 bases, with 12 bases spanning the gap. This CDR3 spans 15 amino acids. CDR1 SGDLS and CDR2 YYNGEE come from the germline V gene. CDR3 protein: CASSVDGEETYEQYF. The DNA of the CDR3 is TGTGCCAGCAGCGTAGACGGGGAGGAGACCTACGAGCAGTACTTC.

This chain connects TRBV29-1 to TRBJ2-1; D remains unclear. This CDR3 spans 12 amino acids. The V gene lost 4 bases and the J gene lost 0 bases, with 4 bases spanning the gap. Germline CDR1 SQVTM, CDR2 ANQGSEA. CDR3 protein: CSVGGSYNEQFF. The CDR3 bases are TGCAGCGTTGGCGGCTCCTACAATGAGCAGTTCTTC.

The chain is built from TRBV6-1 and TRBJ2-7, with a tentative D call TRBD1 (7 bases). The V gene lost 1 base and the J gene lost 0 bases, with 13 bases spanning the gap. The CDR3 runs 16 residues. Germline values: CDR1 MNHNS, CDR2 SASEGT. CDR3 coding DNA: TGTGCCAGCAGTGAAGTCCCAGGGGGGACCTCCTACGAGCAGTACTTC. It codes for CASSEVPGGTSYEQYF.

This rearrangement joins TRBV13 to TRBJ2-2; 8 bases line up with TRBD1. Germline V gives CDR1 PRHDT, CDR2 FYEKMQ (reference sequence). This CDR3 has 14 residues. V dropped 8 bases and J dropped 3; count of bases not matched to a gene: 5. The CDR3 spells CASGSGQDTGELFF. In DNA, the CDR3 is TGTGCCAGCGGATCGGGACAGGACACCGGGGAGCTGTTTTTT.

The rearrangement links TRBV5-1 to TRBJ2-7; D possibly corresponds to TRBD1 (6 bases). Trimming left V 3 bases short and J 0 bases short, with 7 bases between. The CDR3 consists of 13 residues. CDR1 SGHRS and CDR2 YFSETQ come from the germline V gene. DNA for the CDR3: TGCGCCAGCAGCTGGGACAACTCCTACGAGCAGTACTTC. As protein: CASSWDNSYEQYF.

V and J are TRBV7-8 and TRBJ1-2; 12 bases agree with TRBD1. Per germline, CDR1 SGHVS and CDR2 FQNEAQ. The V segment lost 5 bases and the J segment 3 bases; nucleotides outside the gene matches: 7. The CDR3 totals 16 residues. This CDR3 is CASSDGTGGDHYGYTF. CDR3 bases: TGTGCCAGCAGCGACGGGACAGGGGGCGATCACTATGGCTACACCTTC.